This is a list of T cell receptor beta chains from one sample in a study of shared clonotypes between healthy human individuals. The method was immunoSEQ multiplex PCR; TCRdb's version includes in-frame clones alone and lacks a portion of them. This sample yields about 960,000 clones, of which 70% to 85% are seen a single time; approximately 1.5% belongs to the top ten. Sequenced input: memory CD4+ T cells sorted from blood. Receptors originate from a man between 18 and 29 years old in good health. CDR3s leave out the opening cysteine and the closing phenylalanine or tryptophan. Fields, in order: V gene, clone size, CDR3 protein. Some rows mark clone size as missing; the rest say once, few, many or name a class of expanded clone.

>TRBV18|NA
ASSPPGMNTEAF
>TRBV5-8|NA
ASSLADRDNSPLH
>TRBV30|NA
AWSVSQGFHSPLH
>TRBV6-1|NA
ASSHQAAYEQY
>TRBV4-3|few
ASSQDLGSSSYNEQF
>TRBV5-3|NA
ARSFGLAAAQETQY
>TRBV5-6|few
ASSSGLAGAYSGELF
>TRBV9|NA
ASSVGGTGNTGELF
>TRBV5-1|NA
ASSLGQSYNSPLH
>TRBV7-9|NA
ASSPPINTEAF
>TRBV9|NA
ASSVLGGIQETQY
>TRBV9|NA
ASSVGGASATNEKLF
>TRBV7-9|NA
ASSRRTSGRPDTQY
>TRBV10-3|NA
AISGKPGEAF
>TRBV6-5|NA
ASSWAAGMANSPLH
>TRBV30|NA
AWRGRGTDTQY
>TRBV28|NA
ASSLEPVSGSYT
>TRBV15|NA
ATSTRPDYLSYEQY
>TRBV5-1|NA
ASSLRGVSGNTIY
>TRBV11-2|once
ASSGTSGSWSTGELF
>TRBV28|few
ASSRGQGANSPLH
>TRBV18|NA
ASSPPGTVQETQY
>TRBV27|NA
ASRSQGADGNTIY
>TRBV21-1|NA
ASSNQAGVRNEQF
>TRBV2|NA
ASSFDNEQF
>TRBV7-2|NA
ASSSWTGTEAF
>TRBV5-4|NA
ASSLGSGFTEAF
>TRBV7-2|NA
ASSRARQGTSTDTQY
>TRBV19|NA
ASSKGMDTQY
>TRBV30|few
AWSPQSNEKLF
>TRBV30|NA
ALTRGTGNTIY
>TRBV19|NA
ASSSLPGGPGGYT
>TRBV18|NA
ASSSTGDFFEQY
>TRBV29-1|NA
SVLGGAVGNEQF
>TRBV14|NA
ASSRGTGERNTIY
>TRBV4-2|NA
ASSQEGGGSYNEQF
>TRBV6-1|NA
ASSRQGSSGNTIY
>TRBV25-1|few
ATRFGNTQY
>TRBV30|NA
ACIKRGVRETQY
>TRBV5-1|NA
ASSQWTGTNSPLH
>TRBV2|NA
ASSEVSGPTSVQY
>TRBV4-1|NA
ASSQETGNYGYT
>TRBV28|NA
ASERLLSNQPQH
>TRBV5-1|NA
ASSGTGGFGETQY
>TRBV5-6|many
ASSFRTGGTGELF
>TRBV5-4|NA
ASSGAGHAYEQY
>TRBV6-6|once
ASSYSGGQSYNEQF
>TRBV5-5|NA
ASSSGQDEQY
>TRBV5-1|NA
ASSLAAGEGINEQF
>TRBV29-1|few
SGGRAKGSYNEQF
>TRBV18|NA
ASSPPGGTTYEQY
>TRBV19|NA
ASGRGLSNEQF
>TRBV19|NA
ASRQKNTEAF